One and the same sample provided the 10 T cell receptor beta chains below, sequenced in a study of CD8 T cells in Susac syndrome. When the RNA was reverse transcribed, random hexamers were used with an input of about 0.5 to 1 ug. MiXCR, run by TCRdb on the immunoSEQ multiplex PCR reads, gives a single entry per CDR3 protein. The sample lists 69,000 or so distinct CDR3 sequences, about 95% seen once, with 0.2% to 0.25% in the top ten. The sequencing input was CD8+ T cells from PBMCs. Receptors were obtained from a human donor in good health.

This sequence joins TRBV20-1 and TRBJ2-7; D is perhaps TRBD2 (5 bases). The CDR3 is made up of 14 amino acids. V shed 0 bases and J shed 4 bases, with 13 bases lying between them. CDR1 DFQATT and CDR2 SNEGSKA come from the germline V gene (reference sequence). CDR3 DNA: TGCAGTGCTAGAGATCGGTCAAGCGGTTACGAGCAGTACGTC. Translated, it gives CSARDRSSGYEQYV.

The J gene is TRBJ1-2, the V gene TRBV27; weak D call: TRBD1 (5 bases). The germline CDR1 and CDR2 sequences are MNHEY and SMNVEV (reference sequence). This CDR3 spans 15 amino acids. V lost 0 bases and J lost 1, with 9 bases in between. CDR3 coding DNA: TGTGCCAGCAGTTTATCGGCCAGGGTTAACTATGGCTACACCTTC. It yields the protein CASSLSARVNYGYTF.

This clonotype was detected once. The chain links TRBV29-1 to TRBJ1-1; D gene uncertain. V was cut by 0 bases and J by 6 bases, with 8 bases left in between. Germline CDR1 is SQVTM and CDR2 is ANQGSEA. There are 12 residues in the CDR3. The CDR3 region has the DNA TGCAGCGTTGAAGACGATAGGGCTGAAGCTTTCTTT. It is translated as CSVEDDRAEAFF.

The V gene is TRBV27, the J gene TRBJ2-7; D might be TRBD1 (6 bases). Trimming took 7 bases from V and 5 from J, leaving 18 bases between them. This CDR3 has 14 residues. Germline loops: CDR1 MNHEY, CDR2 SMNVEV (reference sequence). CDR3 residues: CASKRRGGRDEQYF. CDR3 nucleotide sequence: TGTGCCAGCAAGAGGAGAGGGGGTCGCGACGAGCAGTACTTC.

The J gene is TRBJ1-3, the V gene TRBV28; no reliable D call. From germline, CDR1 is MDHEN and CDR2 SYDVKM. The CDR3 extends over 14 amino acids. V lost 5 bases to trimming and J lost 1 base, with 9 bases between them. CDR3: CASSLTGSGNTIYF. The CDR3, as DNA: TGTGCCAGCAGTCTGACGGGTTCTGGAAACACCATATATTTT.

The chain couples TRBV10-3 to TRBJ2-6; D uncertain. The CDR3 totals 15 residues. Deletions cut 4 bases from V and 4 bases from J, with 11 bases between. CDR1 and CDR2 from the germline V gene are ENHRY and SYGVKD. The CDR3 reads CAISAEQRGANVLTF. CDR3 sequence (DNA): TGTGCCATCAGTGCGGAACAGAGAGGGGCCAACGTCCTGACTTTC.

The V gene is TRBV5-1, the J gene TRBJ2-7, with 8 nucleotides matching TRBD1. V lost 4 bases and J lost 3; bases outside the gene matches: 9. The CDR3 runs 15 residues. In germline, CDR1 is SGHRS, CDR2 YFSETQ. The CDR3 here is CASSHGTGGGYEQYF. In DNA form, the CDR3 reads TGCGCCAGCAGCCATGGGACAGGAGGAGGCTACGAGCAGTACTTC.

The V and J genes are TRBV6-9 and TRBJ2-4; D is possibly TRBD1 (5 bases). This CDR3 contains 13 residues. V lost 11 bases, J lost 2 bases, and 13 bases lay in between. Germline-derived CDR1 and CDR2 are MNHGY and SVAAGI. The CDR3 DNA follows: TGTGCCCGGCGGTACAGGCCCAAAAACATTCAGTACTTC. This codes for CARRYRPKNIQYF.

The count of this clonotype is one. This chain connects TRBV3-1 to TRBJ1-1; 9 nucleotides agree with TRBD1. There are 16 residues in the CDR3. The ends lost 5 bases at V and 4 bases at J; junction bases unmatched: 11. The germline V gene encodes CDR1 LGHDT and CDR2 YNNKEL (reference sequence). CDR3 amino acids: CASSYPGQGRGTEAFF. The CDR3 DNA reads TGTGCCAGCAGCTATCCGGGACAGGGACGTGGCACTGAAGCTTTCTTT.

The chain employs TRBV7-9 and TRBJ2-1; D is ambiguous. CDR1 and CDR2 (germline): SEHNR, FQNEAQ (reference sequence). The CDR3 is 12 amino acids. Trimming stripped 1 base from V and 6 bases from J, with 4 bases between. CDR3 region: CASSLDRNEQFF. CDR3 coding DNA: TGTGCCAGCAGCTTAGATCGCAATGAGCAGTTCTTC.